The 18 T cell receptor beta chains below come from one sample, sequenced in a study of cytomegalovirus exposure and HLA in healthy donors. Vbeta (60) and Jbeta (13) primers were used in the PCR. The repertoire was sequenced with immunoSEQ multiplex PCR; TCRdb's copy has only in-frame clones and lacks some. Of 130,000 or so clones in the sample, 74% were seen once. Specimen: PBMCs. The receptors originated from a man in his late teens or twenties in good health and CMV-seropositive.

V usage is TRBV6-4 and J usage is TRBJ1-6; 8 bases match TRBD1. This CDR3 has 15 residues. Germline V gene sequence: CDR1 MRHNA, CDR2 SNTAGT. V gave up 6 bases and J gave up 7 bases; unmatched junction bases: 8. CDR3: CASSADRGGNSPLHF. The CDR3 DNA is TGTGCCAGCAGCGCCGACAGGGGTGGAAATTCACCCCTCCACTTT.

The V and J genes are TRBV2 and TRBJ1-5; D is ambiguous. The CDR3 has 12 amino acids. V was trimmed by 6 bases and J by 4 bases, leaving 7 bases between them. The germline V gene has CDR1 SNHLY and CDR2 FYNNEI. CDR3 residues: CASRSLNQPQHF. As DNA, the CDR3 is TGTGCCAGCAGGTCGTTAAATCAGCCCCAGCATTTT.

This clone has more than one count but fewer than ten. The CDR3 region is CASSPYSGNTIYF. CDR3 DNA: TGTGCCAGCAGCCCTTACTCTGGAAACACCATATATTTT. The genes are TRBV7-9 and TRBJ1-3, with D unclear. Between the trimmed V and J ends, which lost 5 bases and 0 bases, there was a span of 5 bases. Germline V CDR1 and CDR2: SEHNR, FQNEAQ (reference sequence). The CDR3 is 13 amino acids.

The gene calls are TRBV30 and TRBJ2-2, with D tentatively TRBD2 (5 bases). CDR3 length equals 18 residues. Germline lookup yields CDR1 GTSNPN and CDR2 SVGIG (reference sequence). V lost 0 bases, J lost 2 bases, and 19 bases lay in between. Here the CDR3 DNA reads TGTGCCTGGAGTGTACTAGGGCAGAGCGAGAAAAACACCGGGGAGCTGTTTTTT. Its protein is CAWSVLGQSEKNTGELFF.

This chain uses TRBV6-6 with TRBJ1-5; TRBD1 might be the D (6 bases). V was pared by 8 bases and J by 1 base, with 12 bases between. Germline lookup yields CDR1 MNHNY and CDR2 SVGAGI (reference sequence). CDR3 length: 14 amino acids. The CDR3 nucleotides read TGTGCCAGCCACACAGGGAAAAGCAATCAGCCCCAGCATTTT. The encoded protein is CASHTGKSNQPQHF.

CDR3 region: CASSFGWGQGNYGYTF. In DNA form, the CDR3 reads TGTGCCAGCAGTTTTGGGTGGGGACAGGGAAACTATGGCTACACCTTC. The gene calls are TRBV28 and TRBJ1-2; 9 bases line up with TRBD1. CDR3 length: 16 amino acids. CDR1 and CDR2 from the germline V gene are MDHEN and SYDVKM. With 3 bases clipped from V and 2 bases from J, the junction kept 7 bases outside the gene matches.

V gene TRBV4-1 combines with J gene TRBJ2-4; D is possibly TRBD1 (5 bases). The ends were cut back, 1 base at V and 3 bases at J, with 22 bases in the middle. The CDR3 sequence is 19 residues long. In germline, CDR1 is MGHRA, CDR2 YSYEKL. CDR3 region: CASSQVEGARLWVKNIQYF. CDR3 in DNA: TGCGCCAGCAGCCAAGTGGAAGGGGCTCGTCTGTGGGTCAAAAACATTCAGTACTTC.

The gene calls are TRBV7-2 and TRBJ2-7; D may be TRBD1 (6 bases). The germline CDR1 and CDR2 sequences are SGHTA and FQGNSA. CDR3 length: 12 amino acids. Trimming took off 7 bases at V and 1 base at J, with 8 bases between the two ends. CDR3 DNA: TGTGCCAGCAAGGGGGAATCCTACGAGCAGTACTTC. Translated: CASKGESYEQYF.

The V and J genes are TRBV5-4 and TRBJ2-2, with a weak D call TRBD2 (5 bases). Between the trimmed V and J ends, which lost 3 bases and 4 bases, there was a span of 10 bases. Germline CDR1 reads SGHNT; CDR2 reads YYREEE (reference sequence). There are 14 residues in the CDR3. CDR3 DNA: TGTGCCAGCAGCTCTCAACGGGGCACCGGGGAGCTGTTTTTT. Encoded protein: CASSSQRGTGELFF.

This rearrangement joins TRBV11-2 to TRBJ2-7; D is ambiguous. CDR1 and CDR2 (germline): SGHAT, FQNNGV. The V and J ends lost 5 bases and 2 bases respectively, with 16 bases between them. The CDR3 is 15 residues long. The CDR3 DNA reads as TGTGCCAGCAGCCCGGGTATAAGACTCCCCTACGAGCAGTACTTC. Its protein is CASSPGIRLPYEQYF.

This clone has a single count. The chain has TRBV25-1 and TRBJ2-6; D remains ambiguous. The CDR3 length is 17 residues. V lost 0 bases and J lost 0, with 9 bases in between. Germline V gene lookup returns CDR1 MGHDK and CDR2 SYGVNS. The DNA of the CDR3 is TGTGCCAGCAGTGAATACGGTCATAGCTCTGGGGCCAACGTCCTGACTTTC. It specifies CASSEYGHSSGANVLTF. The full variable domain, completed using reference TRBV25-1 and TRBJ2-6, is EADIYQTPRYLVIGTGKKITLECSQTMGHDKMYWYQQDPGMELHLIHYSYGVNSTEKGDLSSESTVSRIRTEHFPLTLESARPSHTSQYLCASSEYGHSSGANVLTFGAGSRLTVL.

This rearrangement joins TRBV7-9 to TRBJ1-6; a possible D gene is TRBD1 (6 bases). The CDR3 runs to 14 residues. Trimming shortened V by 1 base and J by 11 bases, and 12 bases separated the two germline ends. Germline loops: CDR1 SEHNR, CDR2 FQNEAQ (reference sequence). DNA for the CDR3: TGTGCCAGCAGCTTAGGGGGACAAAAGGCACCCCTCCACTTT. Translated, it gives CASSLGGQKAPLHF.

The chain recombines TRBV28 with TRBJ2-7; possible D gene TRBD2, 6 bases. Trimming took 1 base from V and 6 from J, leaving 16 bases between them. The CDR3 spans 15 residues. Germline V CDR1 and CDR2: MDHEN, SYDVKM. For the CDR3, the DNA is TGTGCCAGCAGTTTATTAGGGCGGACTAAGTCCGAGCAGTACTTC. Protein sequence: CASSLLGRTKSEQYF.

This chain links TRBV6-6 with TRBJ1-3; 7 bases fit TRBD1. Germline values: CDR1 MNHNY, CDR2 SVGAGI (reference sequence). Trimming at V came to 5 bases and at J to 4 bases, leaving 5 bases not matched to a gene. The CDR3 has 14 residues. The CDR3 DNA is TGTGCCAGCAGTCGCATAGGGGGCGGAAACACCATATATTTT. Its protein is CASSRIGGGNTIYF.

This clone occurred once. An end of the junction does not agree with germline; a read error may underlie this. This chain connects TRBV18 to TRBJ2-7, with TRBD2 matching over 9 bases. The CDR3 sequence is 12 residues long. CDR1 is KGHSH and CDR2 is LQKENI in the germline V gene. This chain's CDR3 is CASGTSSHEQYF. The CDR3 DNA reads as TGTGCCAGCGGGACTAGCTCCCACGAGCAGTACTTC.

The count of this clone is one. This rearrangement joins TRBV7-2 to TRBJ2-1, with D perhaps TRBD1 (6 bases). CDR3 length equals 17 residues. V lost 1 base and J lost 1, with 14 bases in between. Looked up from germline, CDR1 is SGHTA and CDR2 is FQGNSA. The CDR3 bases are TGTGCCAGCAGCTTAGTTGGGCTCACAGGGTCCTACAATGAGCAGTTCTTC. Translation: CASSLVGLTGSYNEQFF.

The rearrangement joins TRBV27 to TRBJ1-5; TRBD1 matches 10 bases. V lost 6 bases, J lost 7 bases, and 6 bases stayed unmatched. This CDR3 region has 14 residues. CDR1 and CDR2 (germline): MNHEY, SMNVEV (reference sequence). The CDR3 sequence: CASSWTGGRQPQHF. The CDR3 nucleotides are TGTGCCAGCAGCTGGACAGGGGGGCGGCAGCCCCAGCATTTT.

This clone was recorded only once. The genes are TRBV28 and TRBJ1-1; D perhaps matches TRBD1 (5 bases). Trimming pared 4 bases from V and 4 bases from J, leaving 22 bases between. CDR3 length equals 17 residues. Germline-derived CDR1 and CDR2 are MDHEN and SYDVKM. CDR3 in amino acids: CASSSGGAPISRTEAFF. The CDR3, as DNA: TGTGCCAGCAGTTCGGGAGGGGCCCCGATCTCGCGCACTGAAGCTTTCTTT. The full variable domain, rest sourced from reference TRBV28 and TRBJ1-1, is DVKVTQSSRYLVKRTGEKVFLECVQDMDHENMFWYRQDPGLGLRLIYFSYDVKMKEKGDIPEGYSVSREKKERFSLILESASTNQTSMYLCASSSGGAPISRTEAFFGQGTRLTVV.